Following are 24 T cell receptor beta chains from one sample sequenced in a study of tumor T cells in aggressive B-cell lymphoma. Clones were sequenced by immunoSEQ multiplex PCR, and TCRdb holds only the in-frame ones, with some missing. The table lists thousands of clones, just under 95% of them singletons. Source material: tumor tissue. All receptors derive from an adult with diffuse large B cell lymphoma.

The chain couples TRBV7-6 to TRBJ2-1, with 13 bases lining up with TRBD2. Germline loops: CDR1 SGHVS, CDR2 FNYEAQ. The V gene end was trimmed by 5 bases and the J gene end by 4 bases; junction bases not matched to a gene: 2. This CDR3 contains 15 residues. The CDR3, as DNA: TGTGCCAGCAGCCGGACTAGCGGGAGTTACAATGAGCAGTTCTTC. It codes for CASSRTSGSYNEQFF.

This clone was detected only a few times. The CDR3 DNA sequence: TGTGCCAGTACCTACGGGACTAGCGGTCTCACGCAGTATTTT. Translation: CASTYGTSGLTQYF. This rearrangement joins TRBV19 to TRBJ2-3, with TRBD2 identical over 11 bases. Germline CDR1 is LNHDA and CDR2 is SQIVND (reference sequence). The CDR3 contains 14 residues. The V segment lost 7 bases and the J segment 9 bases; nucleotides outside the gene matches: 9.

The V call is TRBV6-5, the J call TRBJ2-7; D is possibly TRBD1 (6 bases). The CDR3 runs to 14 residues. The germline gives CDR1 MNHEY, CDR2 SVGAGI. Trimming removed 7 bases from V and 6 bases from J, with 19 bases in between. This chain's CDR3 is CASNNGGASFEQYF. CDR3 in DNA: TGTGCCAGCAATAATGGGGGCGCAAGCTTCGAGCAGTACTTC.

The chain carries TRBV7-9 and TRBJ2-7; a possible D gene is TRBD2 (5 bases). This CDR3 has 12 residues. V was clipped by 6 bases and J by 4 bases, with 10 bases between them. The germline V gene has CDR1 SEHNR and CDR2 FQNEAQ (reference sequence). In DNA form, the CDR3 reads TGTGCCAGCAGTCTAGCCCGGTACGAGCAGTACTTC. Translated: CASSLARYEQYF.

The chain employs TRBV5-4 and TRBJ2-7, with 7 bases fitting TRBD1. The CDR3 covers 14 residues. V gave up 2 bases and J gave up 3 bases; unmatched junction bases: 5. Germline CDR1 SGHNT, CDR2 YYREEE (reference sequence). CDR3 DNA sequence: TGTGCCAGCAGCTTAGGGACAGATTTCTACGAGCAGTACTTC. It specifies CASSLGTDFYEQYF.

The count of this clone is one. V is TRBV30 and J is TRBJ2-5; D unresolved. V was clipped by 3 bases and J by 0 bases, with 11 bases between them. Germline V gene lookup returns CDR1 GTSNPN and CDR2 SVGIG (reference sequence). The CDR3 length is 14 residues. As DNA, the CDR3 is TGTGCCTGGAGACGGTCCATTAACCAAGAGACCCAGTACTTC. It encodes CAWRRSINQETQYF.

The chain employs TRBV6-5 and TRBJ2-3; a possible D gene is TRBD1 (6 bases). The CDR3 consists of 16 residues. Trimming took 0 bases from V and 8 from J, leaving 18 bases between them. CDR1 MNHEY and CDR2 SVGAGI come from the germline V gene. The CDR3 region has the DNA TGTGCCAGCAGTTACTCTTTAACAGGGAAGAGAGGTACGCAGTATTTT. As protein: CASSYSLTGKRGTQYF.

The chain carries TRBV7-2 and TRBJ1-2; 7 nucleotides line up with TRBD1. Losses at the gene ends were 5 bases for V and 0 bases for J; bases not matched to a gene: 3. The CDR3 consists of 14 residues. In germline, CDR1 is SGHTA, CDR2 FQGNSA. CDR3 sequence: CASSPGTANYGYTF. CDR3 coding DNA: TGTGCCAGCAGCCCCGGGACAGCTAACTATGGCTACACCTTC.

In this sample, this clone turned up once. The chain joins TRBV19 to TRBJ2-7; D is possibly TRBD2 (5 bases). V lost 1 base to trimming and J lost 3 bases, with 7 bases between them. The CDR3 loop spans 13 amino acids. Germline V gives CDR1 LNHDA, CDR2 SQIVND (reference sequence). As DNA, the CDR3 is TGTGCCAGTAGTATAGTGAGGGACTACGAGCAGTACTTC. Protein: CASSIVRDYEQYF.

The rearrangement uses TRBV4-3 and TRBJ2-7, with 7 nucleotides matching TRBD2. Germline V gives CDR1 LGHNA, CDR2 YSLEER. The length of the CDR3 is 17 residues. Trimming removed 4 bases from V and 3 bases from J; junction bases left unmatched: 15. The CDR3 DNA reads as TGCGCCAGCAGCCCGGTAAAGGGCCTAGCGGAAAGCTACGAGCAGTACTTC. It is translated as CASSPVKGLAESYEQYF.

The chain employs TRBV7-3 and TRBJ2-3, with 11 positions matching TRBD2. This CDR3 is built from 14 residues. J gave up 6 bases and V 8 bases, and 7 bases lay outside the gene matches. Looked up from germline, CDR1 is SGHTA and CDR2 is FQGTGA. The CDR3 loop is CASGRLAGSDTQYF. CDR3 nucleotide sequence: TGTGCCAGCGGTCGACTAGCGGGGTCGGATACGCAGTATTTT.

This chain links TRBV9 with TRBJ1-2; TRBD1 is a possible D gene (6 bases). Germline V gene data show CDR1 as SGDLS and CDR2 as YYNGEE. V lost 4 bases and J 5 bases, leaving 18 bases between the germline ends. This CDR3 has 15 amino acids. The CDR3 sequence: CASSLDRLPSYGYTF. The DNA for the CDR3 is TGTGCCAGCAGCCTAGACAGGCTCCCTAGTTATGGCTACACCTTC.

The chain joins TRBV28 to TRBJ1-1; D gene unclear. The length of the CDR3 is 15 residues. The germline CDR1 and CDR2 sequences are MDHEN and SYDVKM. V lost 6 bases to trimming and J lost 5 bases, with 19 bases between them. The CDR3, as DNA: TGTGCCAGCAGCCTAACCCTCCTCATGTTAACTGAAGCTTTCTTT. Translation: CASSLTLLMLTEAFF.

This clone was recorded a few times. The chain has TRBV6-6 and TRBJ2-7, with 8 bases identical to TRBD2. The junction had 2 bases not matched to a gene; V was cut back by 2 bases and J by 2 bases. Germline V gene data show CDR1 as MNHNY and CDR2 as SVGAGI (reference sequence). This CDR3 contains 14 residues. The CDR3 sequence is CASSYTSGTYEQYF. The CDR3 nucleotides read TGTGCCAGCAGTTACACTAGCGGCACCTACGAGCAGTACTTC.

The chain links TRBV21-1 to TRBJ1-5. TRBV21-1 is flagged as a pseudogene. CDR3 length: 15 amino acids. CDR3 sequence: CASTAFGGGDQPQHF. The CDR3 nucleotides read TGTGCCAGCACCGCCTTTGGAGGGGGGGATCAGCCCCAGCATTTT.

The CDR3 DNA follows: TGCGCCAGCAGCTCCGAGGAGGGATCGTATGGCTACACCTTC. This gives the protein CASSSEEGSYGYTF. This chain uses TRBV5-1 with TRBJ1-2, with unresolved D. The CDR3 runs 14 residues. Germline V gives CDR1 SGHRS, CDR2 YFSETQ. Trimming removed 3 bases at V and 5 bases at J, with 14 bases between.

J is TRBJ2-4 and V is TRBV7-3; a possible D gene is TRBD1 (6 bases). Germline CDR1 and CDR2: SGHTA and FQGTGA. The CDR3 spans 14 residues. The ends were cut back, 0 bases at V and 5 bases at J, with 8 bases in the middle. The CDR3 loop reads CASSLTAGENIQYF. The CDR3 DNA reads TGTGCCAGCAGCTTAACGGCAGGGGAAAACATTCAGTACTTC. The entire variable domain, with the rest obtained from reference TRBV7-3 and TRBJ2-4, is as follows: GAGVSQTPSNKVTEKGKYVELRCDPISGHTALYWYRQSLGQGPEFLIYFQGTGAADDSGLPNDRFFAVRPEGSVSTLKIQRTERGDSAVYLCASSLTAGENIQYFGAGTRLSVL.

The V call is TRBV30, the J call TRBJ2-5, with 7 bases lining up with TRBD2. The V segment lost 5 bases and the J segment 3 bases; nucleotides outside the gene matches: 6. Germline CDR1 reads GTSNPN; CDR2 reads SVGIG (reference sequence). The CDR3 totals 13 residues. CDR3 residues: CAWERDEEETQYF. The CDR3 DNA reads TGTGCCTGGGAGCGGGATGAGGAAGAGACCCAGTACTTC.

V gene TRBV19 combines with J gene TRBJ2-7; D possibly corresponds to TRBD1 (5 bases). Germline V lookup: CDR1 LNHDA, CDR2 SQIVND (reference sequence). V lost 5 bases and J lost 3, with 14 bases in between. CDR3 length: 14 amino acids. CDR3 nucleotides: TGTGCCAGTAGTTTGTCAGGGAAGGGCTACGAGCAGTACTTC. Its protein product is CASSLSGKGYEQYF.

The CDR3 nucleotides read TGTGCCAGCAGGCAAACAGGGGGCAACACCGGGGAGCTGTTTTTT. It translates to CASRQTGGNTGELFF. The chain combines TRBV28 with TRBJ2-2; 9 bases align to TRBD1. The V gene end was trimmed by 6 bases and the J gene end by 2 bases; junction bases not matched to a gene: 4. Germline CDR1 reads MDHEN; CDR2 reads SYDVKM. The CDR3 has 15 residues.

V gene TRBV14 combines with J gene TRBJ2-2, with 9 bases identical to TRBD2. The CDR3 length is 16 residues. Germline CDR1 reads SGHDN; CDR2 reads FVKESK. After removal of 1 base from V and 1 base from J, the junction contained 1 base not matched to a gene. Written as DNA, the CDR3 is TGTGCCAGCAGCCAAGGACTAGCGGAGAACACCGGGGAGCTGTTTTTT. It is translated as CASSQGLAENTGELFF.

The chain recombines TRBV4-3 with TRBJ1-4; no firm D call. V was trimmed by 0 bases and J by 10 bases, leaving 18 bases between them. This CDR3 comprises 16 residues. The germline CDR1 and CDR2 sequences are LGHNA and YSLEER. The CDR3 sequence: CASSQEGNGRFGKLFF. The CDR3 nucleotides are TGCGCCAGCAGCCAAGAGGGCAACGGCCGCTTTGGAAAACTGTTTTTT.

The V and J genes are TRBV7-9 and TRBJ2-5; 7 bases align to TRBD2. V lost 5 bases, J lost 3 bases, and 6 bases stayed unmatched. CDR3 length equals 14 residues. From germline, CDR1 is SEHNR and CDR2 FQNEAQ (reference sequence). The CDR3 spells CASSDLADEETQYF. CDR3 coding DNA: TGTGCCAGCAGCGACCTAGCGGACGAAGAGACCCAGTACTTC. The whole variable domain, remainder taken from reference TRBV7-9 and TRBJ2-5, is DTGVSQNPRHKITKRGQNVTFRCDPISEHNRLYWYRQTLGQGPEFLTYFQNEAQLEKSRLLSDRFSAERPKGSFSTLEIQRTEQGDSAMYLCASSDLADEETQYFGPGTRLLVL.

This chain links TRBV2 with TRBJ2-2; 9 bases agree with TRBD1. J gave up 6 bases and V 3 bases, and 8 bases lay outside the gene matches. The CDR3 runs to 16 residues. Germline-derived CDR1 and CDR2 are SNHLY and FYNNEI. CDR3 coding DNA: TGTGCCAGCAGTGATAACAGGGGGCTTGGCGCCGGGGAGCTGTTTTTT. Its translation: CASSDNRGLGAGELFF.